By share, the clone carrying this T cell receptor (beta chain) ranks as medium-sized (0.01 to 0.1%). Antigen specificity is unknown. In a library made to pick up alpha chains, this beta chain is a stray read with a size that means little. The CDR3 has 12 amino acids. V lost 3 bases to trimming and J lost 0 bases, with 6 bases between them. Per germline, CDR1 DFQATT and CDR2 SNEGSKA (reference sequence). This sample was included in a study of spatial heterogeneity in lung cancer. Indicated time point: sample taken at primary tumor resection. General study findings and limits: Counts of expanded intratumoral alpha and beta TCRs tracked tumor mutation counts.

TCRdb analysed the 5' RACE reads with MiXCR anew, one entry per CDR3 protein. The sample yields thousands of distinct CDR3 sequences, about 16% seen once. The TCR comes from a male donor with early-stage non-small cell lung cancer. The source was lung tumor tissue, collected at surgery. The chain couples TRBV20-1 to TRBJ2-7; D remains unclear. CDR3 nucleotides: TGCAGTGCTAGTACAGCCTCCTACGAGCAGTACTTC. It translates to CSASTASYEQYF.